This T cell receptor beta chain was captured in a study of tumor and adjacent non-tumor tissue in lung cancer. As for the study in general: Samples averaged roughly 4.2 million productive TCRbeta reads each. Findings and caveats of the study: Tumor tissue had significantly higher TCR diversity than normal lung.

Comment on this clonotype: The antigen remains unidentified.

The template was RNA from unsorted bulk tissue. Between August and November 2014, newly diagnosed, chemotherapy-naive lung cancer patients underwent thoracic surgery in China. The CDR3 is 13 residues long. Germline assignment: CDR1 DFQATT and CDR2 SNEGSKA (reference sequence). Three rounds of nested PCR, following a modified ARM-PCR protocol, produced the TCRbeta library. From the multiplex PCR reads, TCRdb called clonotypes with MiXCR, one entry per CDR3 protein. This sample has around 120,000 distinct CDR3 sequences, with approximately 66% found just once. The sequence came from a man younger than 45 with non-small cell lung cancer. The rearrangement links TRBV20-1 to TRBJ1-2; TRBD1 aligns across 9 bases. Input material: lung tumor tissue. CDR3 in amino acids: CRVTHTGGQGYTF. The CDR3 region has the DNA TGCAGAGTTACACATACAGGGGGCCAAGGCTACACCTTC.